This paragraph reports one T cell receptor (beta chain). Produced via immunoSEQ multiplex PCR; TCRdb's table is partial and in-frame only. The sample records over 70,000 clones, around 94% being singletons. Trimming removed 3 bases from V and 4 bases from J; junction bases left unmatched: 0. This CDR3 is built from 14 residues. Germline assignment: CDR1 MRHNA and CDR2 SNTAGT. This sample was included in a study of T cell changes during pregnancy in multiple sclerosis. This clonotype was sampled from a female donor with multiple sclerosis, enrolled in a pregnancy study. This sample comprised peripheral blood, obtained in the third trimester of pregnancy. V is TRBV6-4 and J is TRBJ2-1; TRBD2 matches at 10 bases. CDR3 bases: TGTGCCAGCAGTGAAGCGGGAGGGTACAATGAGCAGTTCTTC. Amino acids: CASSEAGGYNEQFF.